The 15 T cell receptor beta chains in this list originate from one sample, sequenced in a study of T cells in Graves' hyperthyroidism and ophthalmopathy. Amplification of TCR beta CDR3 regions was performed using RNA transcripts as template. The TCR CDR3 first-round RT-PCR relied on the HTBI primer set. TCRdb redid the calling of the multiplex PCR reads with MiXCR, one entry per CDR3 protein. The table shows nearly 600,000 distinct CDR3 sequences, with 11% to 15% occurring only once. The sequenced sample consisted of blood. Receptor source: a woman under 30 with Graves' ophthalmopathy.

This chain uses TRBV9 with TRBJ1-6; 8 nucleotides match TRBD1. With 2 bases clipped from V and 6 bases from J, the junction kept 4 bases outside the gene matches. The germline V gene encodes CDR1 SGDLS and CDR2 YYNGEE. CDR3 length: 15 residues. Here the CDR3 reads CASSVNRGVNSPLHF. DNA of the CDR3: TGTGCCAGCAGCGTTAACAGGGGGGTTAATTCACCCCTCCACTTT.

This clonotype has ten or more counts. The chain uses TRBV20-1 and TRBJ2-5; D is perhaps TRBD2 (5 bases). Germline lookup yields CDR1 DFQATT and CDR2 SNEGSKA (reference sequence). Trimming left V 0 bases short and J 1 base short, with 12 bases between. The CDR3 consists of 15 residues. CDR3 coding DNA: TGCAGTGCTAGAGATGGGAGTTCTTCCCAAGAGACCCAGTACTTC. As protein: CSARDGSSSQETQYF.

To note about this clonotype: Given a much more abundant clone one base away, this may be a read error. The chain recombines TRBV5-6 with TRBJ2-5; 8 positions match TRBD1. Per germline, CDR1 SGHDT and CDR2 YYEEEE. The V and J ends lost 5 bases and 3 bases, in that order; junction bases with no gene match: 6. This CDR3 is built from 14 residues. CDR3 in DNA: TGTGCCAGCAGTCGGACAGGGATGGAAGAGACCCAGTACTTC. Translated, it gives CASSRTGMEETQYF.

This clonotype was counted once. The junction does not match germline at one end; this may be a read error. The J gene is TRBJ2-7, the V gene TRBV5-1; 10 bases are a match to TRBD2. The germline CDR1 and CDR2 sequences are SGHRS and YFSETQ. The CDR3 covers 19 residues. CDR3 region: CASSLGGWLAGERNYEQYF. For the CDR3, the DNA is TGTGCCAGCAGCTTGGGTGGGTGGCTAGCGGGAGAGAGAAACTACGAGCAGTACTTC.

This clonotype appeared a few times. CDR3 region: CASSLEGQGQPQHF. CDR3 sequence (DNA): TGTGCCAGCAGCTTAGAGGGACAGGGCCAGCCCCAGCATTTT. The V gene is TRBV7-9, the J gene TRBJ1-5, with 9 bases lining up with TRBD1. V was pared by 1 base and J by 7 bases, with 2 bases of the junction left unmatched. This CDR3 contains 14 residues. Germline CDR1 and CDR2: SEHNR and FQNEAQ (reference sequence). Full variable domain (outside the CDR3, taken from reference TRBV7-9 and TRBJ1-5): DTGVSQNPRHKITKRGQNVTFRCDPISEHNRLYWYRQTLGQGPEFLTYFQNEAQLEKSRLLSDRFSAERPKGSFSTLEIQRTEQGDSAMYLCASSLEGQGQPQHFGDGTRLSIL.

This clonotype was observed a handful of times. A much larger clone differs by one base, so this may be a read error. The chain links TRBV12-3 or TRBV12-4 to TRBJ2-3; 8 bases map to TRBD1. This CDR3 is built from 14 residues. V shed 6 bases, J shed 0 bases, and the junction held 2 bases outside the gene matches. The CDR3 reads CASRDRASTDTQYF. For the CDR3, the DNA is TGTGCCAGCAGGGACAGGGCTAGCACAGATACGCAGTATTTT.

This clonotype has at least ten counts. This sequence joins TRBV20-1 and TRBJ2-7, with 9 bases aligning to TRBD1. Germline V lookup: CDR1 DFQATT, CDR2 SNEGSKA (reference sequence). The CDR3 is 15 amino acids. V lost 3 bases and J lost 1; bases outside the gene matches: 7. CDR3 amino acids: CSARDRGFSSYEQYF. CDR3 sequence (DNA): TGCAGTGCTAGGGACAGGGGATTTAGTTCCTACGAGCAGTACTTC.

The V and J genes are TRBV20-1 and TRBJ2-1, with D unresolved. Trimming left V 0 bases short and J 8 bases short, with 8 bases between. The CDR3 sequence is 12 residues long. Germline loops: CDR1 DFQATT, CDR2 SNEGSKA (reference sequence). CDR3 region: CSAREGKDEQFF. Written as DNA, the CDR3 is TGCAGTGCTAGAGAGGGAAAGGATGAGCAGTTCTTC.

This clonotype was seen at least ten times. The gene calls are TRBV2 and TRBJ1-5, with D possibly matching TRBD1 (5 bases). The CDR3 totals 12 residues. CDR1 is SNHLY and CDR2 is FYNNEI in the germline V gene. V lost 7 bases and J 5 bases, leaving 9 bases between the germline ends. In DNA, the CDR3 is TGTGCCAGCAATGACAGAGATCAGCCCCAGCATTTT. Protein: CASNDRDQPQHF.

The chain carries TRBV19 and TRBJ2-7; 8 nucleotides match TRBD2. Germline CDR1 reads LNHDA; CDR2 reads SQIVND (reference sequence). V dropped 5 bases and J dropped 4; count of bases not matched to a gene: 4. The CDR3 contains 13 residues. Here the CDR3 reads CASSAPSGYEQYF. CDR3 nucleotides: TGTGCCAGTAGTGCTCCTAGCGGGTACGAGCAGTACTTC. The entire variable domain, with the rest obtained from reference TRBV19 and TRBJ2-7, is as follows: DGGITQSPKYLFRKEGQNVTLSCEQNLNHDAMYWYRQDPGQGLRLIYYSQIVNDFQKGDIAEGYSVSREKKESFPLTVTSAQKNPTAFYLCASSAPSGYEQYFGPGTRLTVT.

This clonotype was recorded at least ten times. The gene calls are TRBV5-1 and TRBJ2-7; TRBD1 is a possible D gene (5 bases). The germline gives CDR1 SGHRS, CDR2 YFSETQ. The CDR3 runs 14 residues. Trimming stripped 1 base from V and 1 base from J, with 9 bases between. Here the CDR3 DNA reads TGCGCCAGCAGCTTGACGGCAGGGTCCTACGAGCAGTACTTC. Translating it yields CASSLTAGSYEQYF. Using reference TRBV5-1 and TRBJ2-7 for the parts outside the CDR3, the full variable domain is KAGVTQTPRYLIKTRGQQVTLSCSPISGHRSVSWYQQTPGQGLQFLFEYFSETQRNKGNFPGRFSGRQFSNSRSEMNVSTLELGDSALYLCASSLTAGSYEQYFGPGTRLTVT.

For this clonotype: One end of the junction is discordant with germline, which a read error may explain. V is TRBV5-6 and J is TRBJ2-5, with D unclear. The length of the CDR3 is 14 residues. Germline assignment: CDR1 SGHDT and CDR2 YYEEEE. This chain's CDR3 is CVSSLLVAQETQYF. CDR3 coding DNA: TGTGTCAGCAGCTTGTTGGTCGCTCAAGAGACCCAGTACTTC.

This clonotype has a count of ten or more. The V gene is TRBV11-2, the J gene TRBJ2-5; a weak D match, TRBD2 (6 bases). This CDR3 has 15 residues. CDR1 is SGHAT, CDR2 FQNNGV, per germline. Trimming shortened V by 3 bases and J by 1 base, and 12 bases separated the two germline ends. The CDR3 loop reads CASSLSAGSQETQYF. CDR3 nucleotide sequence: TGTGCCAGCAGCTTGTCAGCCGGGAGCCAAGAGACCCAGTACTTC.

This clonotype was seen ten or more times. CDR3 sequence: CASSIEATRSGTQYF. In DNA form, the CDR3 reads TGTGCCAGTAGTATAGAGGCGACCCGAAGCGGGACCCAGTACTTC. The rearrangement joins TRBV19 to TRBJ2-5; D may be TRBD2 (5 bases). The CDR3 is 15 amino acids. Trimming removed 0 bases from V and 7 bases from J, with 15 bases in between. Germline V lookup: CDR1 LNHDA, CDR2 SQIVND (reference sequence).

This clonotype was seen only a few times. The V and J genes are TRBV29-1 and TRBJ1-2; 8 bases map to TRBD1. V was pared by 0 bases and J by 4 bases, with 10 bases of the junction left unmatched. The V gene's germline CDR1 is SQVTM and CDR2 ANQGSEA. The CDR3 sequence is 16 residues long. The CDR3 loop reads CSVEDESAGGLYGYTF. DNA of the CDR3: TGCAGCGTTGAAGATGAGAGTGCAGGGGGCCTCTATGGCTACACCTTC.